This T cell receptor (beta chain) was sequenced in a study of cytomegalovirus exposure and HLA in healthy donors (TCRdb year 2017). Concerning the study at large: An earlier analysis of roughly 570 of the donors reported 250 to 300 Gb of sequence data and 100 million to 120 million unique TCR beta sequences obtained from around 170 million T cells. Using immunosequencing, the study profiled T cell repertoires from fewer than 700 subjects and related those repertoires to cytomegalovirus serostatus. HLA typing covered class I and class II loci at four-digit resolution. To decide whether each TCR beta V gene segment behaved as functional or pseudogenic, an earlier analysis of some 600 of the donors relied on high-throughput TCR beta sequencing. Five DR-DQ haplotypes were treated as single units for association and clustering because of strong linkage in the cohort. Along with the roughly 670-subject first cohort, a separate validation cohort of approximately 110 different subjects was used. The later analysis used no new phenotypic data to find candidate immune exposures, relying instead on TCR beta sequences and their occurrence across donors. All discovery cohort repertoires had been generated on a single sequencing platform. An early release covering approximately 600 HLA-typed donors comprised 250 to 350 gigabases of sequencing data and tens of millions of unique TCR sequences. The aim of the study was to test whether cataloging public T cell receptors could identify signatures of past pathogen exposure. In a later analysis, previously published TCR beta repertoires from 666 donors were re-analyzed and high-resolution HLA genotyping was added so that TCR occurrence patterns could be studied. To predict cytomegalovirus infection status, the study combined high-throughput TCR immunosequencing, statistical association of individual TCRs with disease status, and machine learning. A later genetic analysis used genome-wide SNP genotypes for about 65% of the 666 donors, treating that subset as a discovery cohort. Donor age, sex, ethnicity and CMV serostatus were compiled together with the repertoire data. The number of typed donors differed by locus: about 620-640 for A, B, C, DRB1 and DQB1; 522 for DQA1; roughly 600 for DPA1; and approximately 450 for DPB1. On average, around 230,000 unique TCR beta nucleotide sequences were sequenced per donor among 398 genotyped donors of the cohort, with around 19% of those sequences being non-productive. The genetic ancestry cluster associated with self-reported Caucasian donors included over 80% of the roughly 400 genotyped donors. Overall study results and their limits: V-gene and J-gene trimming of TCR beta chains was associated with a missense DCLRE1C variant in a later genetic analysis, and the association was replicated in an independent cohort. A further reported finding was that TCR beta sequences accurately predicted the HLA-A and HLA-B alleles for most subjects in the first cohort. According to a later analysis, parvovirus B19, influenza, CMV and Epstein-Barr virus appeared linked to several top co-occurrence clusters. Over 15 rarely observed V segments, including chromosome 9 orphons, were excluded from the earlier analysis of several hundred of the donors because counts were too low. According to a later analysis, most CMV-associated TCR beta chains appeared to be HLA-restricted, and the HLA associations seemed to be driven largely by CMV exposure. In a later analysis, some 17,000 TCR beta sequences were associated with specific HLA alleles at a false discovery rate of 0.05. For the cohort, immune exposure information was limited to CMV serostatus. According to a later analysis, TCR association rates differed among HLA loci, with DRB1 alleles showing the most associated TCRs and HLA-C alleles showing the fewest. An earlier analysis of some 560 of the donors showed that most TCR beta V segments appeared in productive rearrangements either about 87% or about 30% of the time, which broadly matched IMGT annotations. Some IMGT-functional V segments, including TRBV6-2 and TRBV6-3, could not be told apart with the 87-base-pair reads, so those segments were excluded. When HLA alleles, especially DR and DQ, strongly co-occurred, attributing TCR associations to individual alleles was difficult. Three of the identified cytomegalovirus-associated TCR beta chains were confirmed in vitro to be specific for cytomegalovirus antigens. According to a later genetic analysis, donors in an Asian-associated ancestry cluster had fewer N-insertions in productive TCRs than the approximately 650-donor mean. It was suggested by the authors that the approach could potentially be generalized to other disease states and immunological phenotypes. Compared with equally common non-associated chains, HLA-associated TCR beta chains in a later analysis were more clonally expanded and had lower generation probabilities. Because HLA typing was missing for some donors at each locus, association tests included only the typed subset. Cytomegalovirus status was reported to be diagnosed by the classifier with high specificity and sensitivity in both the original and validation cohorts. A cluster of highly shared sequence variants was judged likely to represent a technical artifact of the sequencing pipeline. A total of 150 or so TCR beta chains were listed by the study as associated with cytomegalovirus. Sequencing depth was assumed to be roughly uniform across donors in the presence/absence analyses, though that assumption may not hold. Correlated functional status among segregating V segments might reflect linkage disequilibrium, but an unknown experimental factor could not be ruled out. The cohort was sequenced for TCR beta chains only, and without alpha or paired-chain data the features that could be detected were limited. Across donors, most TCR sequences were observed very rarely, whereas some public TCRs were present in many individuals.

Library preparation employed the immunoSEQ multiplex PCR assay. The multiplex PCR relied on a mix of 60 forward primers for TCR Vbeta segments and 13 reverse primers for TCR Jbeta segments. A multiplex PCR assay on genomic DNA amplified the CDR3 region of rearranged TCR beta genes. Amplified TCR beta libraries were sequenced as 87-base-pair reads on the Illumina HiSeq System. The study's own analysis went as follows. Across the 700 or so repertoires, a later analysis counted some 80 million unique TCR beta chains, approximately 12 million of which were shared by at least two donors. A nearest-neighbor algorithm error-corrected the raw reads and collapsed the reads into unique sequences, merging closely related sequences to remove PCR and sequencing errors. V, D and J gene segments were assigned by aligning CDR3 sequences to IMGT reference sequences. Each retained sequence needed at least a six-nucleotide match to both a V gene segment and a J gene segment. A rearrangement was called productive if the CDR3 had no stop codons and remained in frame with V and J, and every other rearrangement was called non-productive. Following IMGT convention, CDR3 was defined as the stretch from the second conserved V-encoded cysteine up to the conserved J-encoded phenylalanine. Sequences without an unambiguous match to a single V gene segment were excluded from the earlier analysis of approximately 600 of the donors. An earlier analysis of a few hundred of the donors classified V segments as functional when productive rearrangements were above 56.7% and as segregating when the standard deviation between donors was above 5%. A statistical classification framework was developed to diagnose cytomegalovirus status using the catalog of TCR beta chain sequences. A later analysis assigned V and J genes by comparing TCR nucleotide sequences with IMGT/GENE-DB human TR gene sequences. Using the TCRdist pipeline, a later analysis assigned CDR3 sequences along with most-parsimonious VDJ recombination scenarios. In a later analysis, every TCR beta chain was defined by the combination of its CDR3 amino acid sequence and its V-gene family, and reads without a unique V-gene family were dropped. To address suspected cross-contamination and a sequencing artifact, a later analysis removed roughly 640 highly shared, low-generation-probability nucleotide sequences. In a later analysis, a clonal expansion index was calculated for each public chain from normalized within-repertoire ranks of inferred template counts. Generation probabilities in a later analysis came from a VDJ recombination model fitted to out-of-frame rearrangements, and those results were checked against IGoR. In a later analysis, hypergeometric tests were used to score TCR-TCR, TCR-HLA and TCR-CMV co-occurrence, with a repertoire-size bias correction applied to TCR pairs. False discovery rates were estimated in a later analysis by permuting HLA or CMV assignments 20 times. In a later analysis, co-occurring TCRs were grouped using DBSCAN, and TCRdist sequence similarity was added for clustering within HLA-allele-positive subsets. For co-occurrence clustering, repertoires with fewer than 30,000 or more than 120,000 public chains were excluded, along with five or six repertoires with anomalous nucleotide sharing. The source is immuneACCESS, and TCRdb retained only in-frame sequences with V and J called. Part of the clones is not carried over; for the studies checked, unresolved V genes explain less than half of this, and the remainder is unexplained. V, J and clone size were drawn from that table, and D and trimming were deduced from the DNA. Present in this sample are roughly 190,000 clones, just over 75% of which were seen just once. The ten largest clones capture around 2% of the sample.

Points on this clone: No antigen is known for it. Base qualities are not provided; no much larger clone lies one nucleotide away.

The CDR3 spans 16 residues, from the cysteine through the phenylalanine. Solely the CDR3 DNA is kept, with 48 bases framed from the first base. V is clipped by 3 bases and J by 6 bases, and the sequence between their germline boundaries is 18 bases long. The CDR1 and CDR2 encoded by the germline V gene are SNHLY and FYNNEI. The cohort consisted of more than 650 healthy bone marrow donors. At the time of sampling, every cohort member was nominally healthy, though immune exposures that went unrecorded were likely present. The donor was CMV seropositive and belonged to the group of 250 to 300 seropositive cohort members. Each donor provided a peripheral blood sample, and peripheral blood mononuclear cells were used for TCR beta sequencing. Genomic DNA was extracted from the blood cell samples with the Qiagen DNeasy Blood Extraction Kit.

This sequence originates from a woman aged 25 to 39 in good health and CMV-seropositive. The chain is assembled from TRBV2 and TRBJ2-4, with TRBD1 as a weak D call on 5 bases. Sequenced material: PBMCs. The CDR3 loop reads CASSDVRALYRNIQYF. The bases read TGTGCCAGCAGTGACGTCAGGGCCCTTTATAGAAACATTCAGTACTTC.